Listed below are T cell receptor beta chains from one sample, sequenced in a study of blood T cell repertoires in COVID-19. Some clones are missing from TCRdb's copy, which holds only in-frame ones; the method was immunoSEQ multiplex PCR. The repertoire holds around 260,000 clones, about nine tenths seen once, with less than 3% in the top ten. Sequencing used peripheral blood. Receptor source: a woman aged 30 to 39 with active or convalescent COVID-19. Both conserved end residues are part of each CDR3. Each record gives: J gene, V gene, clone size, D gene, CDR3 protein, CDR3 DNA. D genes are given only for firm matches. Only part of the rows carry a size: once, few, many, or a class if the clone is expanded.

J gene: TRBJ2-3
V gene: TRBV9
clone size: once
D gene: TRBD2
CDR3 protein: CASSDTSGGGEDTQYF
CDR3 DNA: TGTGCCAGCAGCGATACTAGCGGGGGAGGGGAAGATACGCAGTATTTT

J gene: TRBJ1-2
V gene: TRBV7-2
clone size: .
D gene: .
CDR3 protein: CASSLATQDGYTF
CDR3 DNA: TGTGCCAGCAGCTTAGCGACCCAGGATGGCTACACCTTC

J gene: TRBJ2-5
V gene: TRBV19
clone size: .
D gene: .
CDR3 protein: CASSSPGTSNQETQYF
CDR3 DNA: TGTGCCAGTAGTAGCCCCGGGACATCGAACCAAGAGACCCAGTACTTC

J gene: TRBJ1-5
V gene: TRBV27
clone size: .
D gene: TRBD1
CDR3 protein: CASSFGTGVGQPQHF
CDR3 DNA: TGTGCCAGCAGTTTCGGGACAGGGGTAGGTCAGCCCCAGCATTTT

J gene: TRBJ1-3
V gene: TRBV4-1
clone size: .
D gene: .
CDR3 protein: CASSQAARISGNTIYF
CDR3 DNA: TGCGCCAGCAGCCAAGCGGCGAGGATATCTGGAAACACCATATATTTT

J gene: TRBJ1-3
V gene: TRBV5-1
clone size: .
D gene: .
CDR3 protein: CASSLVQGLGNTIYF
CDR3 DNA: TGCGCCAGCAGCTTGGTTCAGGGCCTCGGAAACACCATATATTTT

J gene: TRBJ2-1
V gene: TRBV2
clone size: .
D gene: TRBD2
CDR3 protein: CASSPFSGGAEFF
CDR3 DNA: TGTGCCAGCAGTCCTTTTAGCGGGGGGGCTGAGTTCTTC

J gene: TRBJ1-1
V gene: TRBV19
clone size: .
D gene: TRBD1
CDR3 protein: CASVLGQGNTEAFF
CDR3 DNA: TGTGCCTCAGTCCTGGGACAGGGGAACACTGAAGCTTTCTTT

J gene: TRBJ1-6
V gene: TRBV4-3
clone size: .
D gene: TRBD1
CDR3 protein: CASSPSTGGKSPLHF
CDR3 DNA: TGCGCCAGCAGCCCATCGACAGGGGGTAAGTCACCCCTCCACTTT

J gene: TRBJ2-3
V gene: TRBV9
clone size: .
D gene: .
CDR3 protein: CASSVGWAPTDTQYF
CDR3 DNA: TGTGCCAGCAGCGTAGGGTGGGCTCCCACAGATACGCAGTATTTT

J gene: TRBJ2-1
V gene: TRBV5-8
clone size: .
D gene: .
CDR3 protein: CASSLAVGYGNEQFF
CDR3 DNA: TGTGCCAGCAGCTTGGCGGTCGGTTACGGTAATGAGCAGTTCTTC

J gene: TRBJ1-2
V gene: TRBV25-1
clone size: .
D gene: TRBD1
CDR3 protein: CASSEYIGDRVGGYTF
CDR3 DNA: TGTGCCAGCAGTGAATACATCGGGGACAGGGTGGGCGGCTACACCTTC

J gene: TRBJ1-1
V gene: TRBV6-2/TRBV6-3
clone size: .
D gene: .
CDR3 protein: CASSLGGSPGTFF
CDR3 DNA: TGTGCCAGCAGTCTGGGGGGGAGCCCTGGGACTTTCTTT

J gene: TRBJ1-2
V gene: TRBV15
clone size: .
D gene: .
CDR3 protein: CATSRYRENYGYTF
CDR3 DNA: TGTGCCACCAGCAGATACAGGGAGAACTATGGCTACACCTTC

J gene: TRBJ2-2
V gene: TRBV12-3/TRBV12-4
clone size: .
D gene: .
CDR3 protein: CASREGGTGELFF
CDR3 DNA: TGTGCCAGCAGGGAGGGAGGCACCGGGGAGCTGTTTTTT